This TCR beta chain stems from a study of Ad26.COV2.S vaccination and SARS-CoV-2 variants. CDR1 is MNHNY and CDR2 is SVGAGI in the germline V gene (reference sequence). With 3 bases clipped from V and 2 bases from J, the junction kept 4 bases outside the gene matches. This CDR3 is 16 amino acids long. General observations from the study: Overall T cell responses may have been underestimated by the analyses of TCR breadth and depth. Vaccine recipients had higher spike-specific TCR breadth than placebo recipients. Participants given vaccine showed non-spike TCR breadth similar to that of placebo recipients.

Comment on this clone: Its specificity is unknown.

TCRdb's table, derived via immunoSEQ multiplex PCR, lists solely in-frame clones and lacks some. This table holds about 440,000 clones, less than 95% found once. Noted treatment: over 15 received Ad26.COV2.S at low or high dose, single or two shots; several received placebo; per-sample allocation not given. Collection of the samples took place on day 63 after the first injection of vaccine or placebo. Ad26.COV2.S expressed prefusion-stabilized spike from the original Wuhan strain. This chain joins TRBV6-6 and TRBJ2-3; 11 bases agree with TRBD2. Sequencing was performed on peripheral blood, taken in a trial of Ad26.COV2.S vaccine versus placebo. The source is a person between 18 and 65 years old who received the Ad26.COV2.S COVID-19 vaccine or a placebo. The CDR3 is CASSYPTSGTTDTQYF. The CDR3 DNA reads as TGTGCCAGCAGTTATCCGACTAGCGGGACCACAGATACGCAGTATTTT.